The TCR beta chain under discussion was sequenced for a study of OX40 agonist ivuxolimab in advanced cancers. The study's findings and limits: Some patients who did not respond also had low normalized T-cell clonal expansion.

In regard to this clone: Its antigen is still unknown.

CDR3 length: 16 residues. Germline V CDR1 and CDR2: SGHRS, YFSETQ. Trimming shortened V by 4 bases and J by 0 bases, and 14 bases separated the two germline ends. This table comes from immunoSEQ multiplex PCR, and its TCRdb copy is limited to in-frame clones, with some not included. The sample includes approximately 14,000 clones, 91% of them seen just once. The source was CD4+ or CD8+ T cells sorted from blood, collected in a trial of the OX40 agonist ivuxolimab. The receptor was derived from an adult with an advanced solid tumor such as melanoma, head and neck, liver or kidney cancer. This sequence joins TRBV5-1 and TRBJ1-3, with D possibly being TRBD1 (5 bases). CDR3: CASSQTGDHSGNTIYF. CDR3 in DNA: TGCGCCAGCAGCCAAACGGGGGACCACTCTGGAAACACCATATATTTT.